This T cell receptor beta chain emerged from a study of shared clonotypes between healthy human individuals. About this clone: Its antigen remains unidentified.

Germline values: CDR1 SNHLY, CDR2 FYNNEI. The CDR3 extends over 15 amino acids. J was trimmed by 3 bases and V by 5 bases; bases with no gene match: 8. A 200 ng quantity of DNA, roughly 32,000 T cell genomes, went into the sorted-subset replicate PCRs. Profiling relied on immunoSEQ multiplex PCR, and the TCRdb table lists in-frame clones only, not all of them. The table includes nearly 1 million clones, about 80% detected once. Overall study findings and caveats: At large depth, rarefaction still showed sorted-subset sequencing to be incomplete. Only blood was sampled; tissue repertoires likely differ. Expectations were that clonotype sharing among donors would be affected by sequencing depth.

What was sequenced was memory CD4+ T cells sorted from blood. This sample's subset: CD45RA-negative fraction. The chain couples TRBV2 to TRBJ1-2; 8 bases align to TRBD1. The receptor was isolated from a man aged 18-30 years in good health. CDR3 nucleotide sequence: TGTGCCAGCAGTAAAAGTACAGGGGGGGACTATGGCTACACCTTC. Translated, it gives CASSKSTGGDYGYTF.